The present TCR beta chain was sequenced within a study of T-cell memory formation after mild COVID-19. Study in general: Most TCR clusters belonged to a single donor.

The authors produced TCR alpha and TCR beta cDNA libraries with sample barcodes and UMIs by 5'RACE using constant-segment primers. TCRdb re-derived calls from the 5' RACE reads in MiXCR, one entry per CDR3 protein. The sample yields a few hundred thousand distinct CDR3 sequences, approximately 14% seen once. This clonotype was detected only a few times. The antigen is not known. The study, taken as a whole, reports: Contracting CD8+ clones were enriched in EMRA, CD4+ mainly in CM and EM. The appearance of some responding clones in pre-infection memory suggested that cross-reactive memory joined.

The CDR3 is 16 residues long. The germline CDR1 and CDR2 sequences are MNHEY and SMNVEV (reference sequence). Trimming cost V 6 bases and J 2 bases; bases outside gene matches: 9. The chain employs TRBV27 and TRBJ2-1; TRBD1 matches at 8 bases. This clonotype was obtained from a man aged 18 to 30 who had mild COVID-19 (a few samples of this study predate the infection). Cell type and time point are not known. Sample: PBMCs or a T cell subset sorted from them (not recorded which). CDR3 bases: TGTGCCAGCAGAGGTCCGGGACAGGTTACCTACAATGAGCAGTTCTTC. This translates into CASRGPGQVTYNEQFF.